The next 11 T cell receptor beta chains were all read from a single sample in a study of T cells of healthy individuals. TCRdb itself ran the 5' RACE reads through MiXCR, one entry per CDR3 protein. The sample holds nearly 100,000 distinct CDR3 sequences, approximately 15% seen once. The receptor set was obtained from a human donor in good health.

The V call is TRBV3-1, the J call TRBJ2-3; 13 bases are shared with TRBD2. The germline gives CDR1 LGHDT, CDR2 YNNKEL (reference sequence). The CDR3 runs to 16 residues. V gave up 4 bases and J gave up 5 bases; unmatched junction bases: 6. The CDR3 sequence: CASSPLAGGREDTQYF. The CDR3 nucleotides are TGTGCCAGCAGCCCACTAGCGGGGGGGCGGGAAGATACGCAGTATTTT.

This clonotype was picked up many times. This rearrangement joins TRBV10-3 to TRBJ2-7, with TRBD2 identical over 8 bases. CDR1 ENHRY and CDR2 SYGVKD come from the germline V gene. V gave up 10 bases and J gave up 7 bases; unmatched junction bases: 12. The CDR3 is 13 amino acids. The CDR3 here is CASRLKAGGEQYF. CDR3 in DNA: TGTGCCAGCCGCCTTAAGGCGGGAGGAGAGCAGTACTTC.

The CDR3 DNA is TGTGCCAGCAGCTTCTCGATAGCGGGAATCGCGAACACCGGGGAGCTGTTTTTT. Translation gives CASSFSIAGIANTGELFF. The chain couples TRBV5-4 to TRBJ2-2, with 8 bases identical to TRBD2. The J segment lost 0 bases and the V segment lost 2 bases, leaving 9 bases of the junction unmatched. The CDR3 has 18 amino acids. Germline CDR1 reads SGHNT; CDR2 reads YYREEE (reference sequence). The full variable domain, completed using reference TRBV5-4 and TRBJ2-2, is ETGVTQSPTHLIKTRGQQVTLRCSSQSGHNTVSWYQQALGQGPQFIFQYYREEENGRGNFPPRFSGLQFPNYSSELNVNALELDDSALYLCASSFSIAGIANTGELFFGEGSRLTVL.

This clonotype was recorded a few times. The chain joins TRBV25-1 to TRBJ2-7, with D possibly TRBD1 on 6 matching bases. CDR3 length: 13 amino acids. Germline CDR1 and CDR2: MGHDK and SYGVNS. The V gene lost 6 bases and the J gene lost 7 bases, with 16 bases spanning the gap. CDR3 in amino acids: CASRMTGEGEQYF. The CDR3 region has the DNA TGTGCCAGCAGAATGACAGGAGAGGGGGAGCAGTACTTC.

The table lists this clonotype with many counts. The chain combines TRBV20-1 with TRBJ1-5; no firm D call. V dropped 2 bases and J dropped 8 bases, with 10 bases sitting between them. The CDR3 length is 12 residues. Germline V gene lookup returns CDR1 DFQATT and CDR2 SNEGSKA (reference sequence). The CDR3 sequence: CSARQSEKPQHF. CDR3 bases: TGCAGTGCTAGACAGTCAGAGAAGCCCCAGCATTTT.

The chain joins TRBV30 to TRBJ1-2; the D gene is possibly TRBD1 (5 bases). The germline CDR1 and CDR2 sequences are GTSNPN and SVGIG (reference sequence). This CDR3 contains 17 residues. V was clipped by 1 base and J by 5 bases, with 23 bases between them. In DNA, the CDR3 is TGTGCCTGGAGTGCCGGGACCAGGGCGATTTGGTGGTATGGCTACACCTTC. Amino acid sequence: CAWSAGTRAIWWYGYTF.

This clonotype was observed many times. The V and J genes are TRBV7-9 and TRBJ2-1; TRBD2 matches 7 bases. Trimming removed 5 bases from V and 5 bases from J; junction bases left unmatched: 12. Germline CDR1 reads SEHNR; CDR2 reads FQNEAQ (reference sequence). The CDR3 extends over 16 amino acids. CDR3 sequence reads: CASSPLGGSLNNEQFF. The CDR3 coding sequence is TGTGCCAGCAGCCCCCTGGGGGGGAGTCTAAACAATGAGCAGTTCTTC.

There are many counts of this clonotype. The gene calls are TRBV6-1 and TRBJ1-6; D gene unclear. The germline gives CDR1 MNHNS, CDR2 SASEGT. Trimming left V 3 bases short and J 8 bases short, with 17 bases between. The CDR3 is 16 residues long. In nucleotides, the CDR3 is TGTGCCAGCAGTGATAGATTGCGGGGTTGGGATTCACCCCTCCACTTT. Translated: CASSDRLRGWDSPLHF.

The rearrangement links TRBV12-3 or TRBV12-4 to TRBJ2-3; D unclear. The V gene lost 3 bases and the J gene lost 4 bases, with 14 bases spanning the gap. This CDR3 spans 15 amino acids. The CDR3 coding sequence is TGTGCCAGCAGTTTGGGTCGAGCGAATCCAGATACGCAGTATTTT. This gives the protein CASSLGRANPDTQYF.

This clonotype was recorded at least ten times. V usage is TRBV5-4 and J usage is TRBJ2-3; D perhaps matches TRBD1 (6 bases). Trimming took 2 bases from V and 0 from J, leaving 13 bases between them. Germline loops: CDR1 SGHNT, CDR2 YYREEE (reference sequence). The CDR3 extends over 16 amino acids. In DNA form, the CDR3 reads TGTGCCAGCAGCTTACCGGGACAAAGGAGCACAGATACGCAGTATTTT. Translation gives CASSLPGQRSTDTQYF.

The CDR3 DNA is TGTGCCAGCAGCATACTCGAGCGGGGGCAATTCACAGATACGCAGTATTTT. Translation gives CASSILERGQFTDTQYF. The chain combines TRBV7-2 with TRBJ2-3, with 8 positions matching TRBD2. Trimming removed 5 bases from V and 2 bases from J; junction bases left unmatched: 12. Germline V gene sequence: CDR1 SGHTA, CDR2 FQGNSA. This CDR3 is 17 amino acids long. Filled out from reference TRBV7-2 and TRBJ2-3, the complete variable domain reads GAGVSQSPSNKVTEKGKDVELRCDPISGHTALYWYRQSLGQGLEFLIYFQGNSAPDKSGLPSDRFSAERTGGSVSTLTIQRTQQEDSAVYLCASSILERGQFTDTQYFGPGTRLTVL.